One and the same sample provided the 10 T cell receptor beta chains below, sequenced in a study of CD8+CD57+ T cells in acquired aplastic anemia. Profiling that covered TCR beta VDJ and CDR3 relied on genomic DNA as its template. One entry per CDR3 protein results from TCRdb running MiXCR on the reads. The table lists around 160,000 distinct CDR3 sequences, around 50% of them singletons. Patients picked for sequencing had shown CD8+CD57+ cell expansion detected by flow cytometry. Specimen: sorted CD4+, CD8+, or CD8+CD57+ T cells (not recorded which) from PBMCs. These receptors all come from a human donor with aplastic anemia.

The table lists this clonotype with many counts. The V and J genes are TRBV12-3 or TRBV12-4 and TRBJ2-7; D is unresolved. This CDR3 contains 12 residues. The V end lost 0 bases, the J end lost 2 bases, and 2 bases lay between the germline ends. The chain's CDR3 is CASSLAPYEQYF. CDR3 in DNA: TGTGCCAGCAGTTTAGCCCCCTACGAGCAGTACTTC.

Worth noting for this clonotype: A read error may explain this, as a much larger clone is one base away. The J gene is TRBJ2-5, the V gene TRBV5-4, with 8 bases matching TRBD2. Germline V gene data show CDR1 as SGHNT and CDR2 as YYREEE (reference sequence). The CDR3 has 15 amino acids. The CDR3 loop is CASSSASGLQEAQYF. CDR3 in DNA: TGTGCCAGCAGCTCCGCTAGCGGGCTACAAGAGGCCCAGTACTTC.

This clonotype was counted only a few times. The chain is built from TRBV7-2 and TRBJ1-3; 8 bases map to TRBD1. Germline trimming cut 5 bases from V and 13 bases from J; bases unmatched to any gene: 4. The CDR3 is made up of 11 amino acids. Per germline, CDR1 SGHTA and CDR2 FQGNSA. CDR3 residues: CASSEGTGIYF. The CDR3 DNA sequence: TGTGCCAGCAGCGAAGGGACAGGAATATATTTT.

This clonotype appeared many times. The CDR3 DNA sequence: TGTGCCAGCAGCCAAGGGCGGGGATCGATTTACGAGCAGTACTTC. Amino acids: CASSQGRGSIYEQYF. The rearrangement links TRBV14 to TRBJ2-7; tentatively, D is TRBD2 (6 bases). The germline V gene encodes CDR1 SGHDN and CDR2 FVKESK. This CDR3 contains 15 residues. Trimming cost V 1 base and J 4 bases, with 14 bases left between them.

This clonotype was seen at least ten times. This rearrangement joins TRBV18 to TRBJ2-7, with D possibly matching TRBD2 (6 bases). From germline, CDR1 is KGHSH and CDR2 LQKENI. The CDR3 extends over 15 amino acids. Trimming shortened V by 2 bases and J by 7 bases, and 18 bases separated the two germline ends. The CDR3 DNA is TGTGCCAGCTCACCATGGGCTAGCGTGTCGCCTGAGCAGTACTTC. Translation gives CASSPWASVSPEQYF.

This clonotype was seen more than once but under ten times. Being one base from a much bigger clone, this may be a read error. The chain carries TRBV19 and TRBJ1-1; 11 bases are shared with TRBD1. CDR3 length equals 16 residues. Germline V gives CDR1 LNHDA, CDR2 SQIVND (reference sequence). The CDR3 DNA reads TGTGCCTGTAGTCCGTGGACAGGGGGCATTACAAGTGAAGCTTTCTTT. It encodes CACSPWTGGITSEAFF.

This clonotype was observed many times. The CDR3 coding sequence is TGTGCCAGCAGTTACGACGGGACAGGGGCCTATGGCTACACCTTC. As protein: CASSYDGTGAYGYTF. The V call is TRBV6-6, the J call TRBJ1-2; 10 bases fit TRBD1. Losses at the gene ends were 2 bases for V and 4 bases for J; bases not matched to a gene: 4. CDR3 size: 15 residues. The germline gives CDR1 MNHNY, CDR2 SVGAGI (reference sequence).

The gene calls are TRBV15 and TRBJ2-3; D perhaps matches TRBD1 (6 bases). Deletions cut 8 bases from V and 4 bases from J, with 13 bases between. CDR1 LNHNV and CDR2 YYDKDF come from the germline V gene (reference sequence). There are 13 residues in the CDR3. The CDR3: CATGGRGADTQYF. CDR3 DNA: TGTGCCACCGGGGGCAGGGGAGCAGATACGCAGTATTTT.

This chain connects TRBV24-1 to TRBJ2-7, with a possible D match to TRBD1 (5 bases). Between the trimmed V and J ends, which lost 1 base and 5 bases, there was a span of 11 bases. The CDR3 is 14 amino acids. Per the germline V gene, CDR1 is KGHDR and CDR2 is SFDVKD. The CDR3 region has the DNA TGTGCCACCAGTGATTTCCGGAAGGGGAACGAGCAGTACTTC. Its protein product is CATSDFRKGNEQYF.

V and J are TRBV30 and TRBJ1-2, with TRBD1 matching 7 bases. In germline, CDR1 is GTSNPN, CDR2 SVGIG (reference sequence). The junction had 7 bases not matched to a gene; V was cut back by 3 bases and J by 3 bases. The CDR3 has 14 residues. This chain's CDR3 is CAWSALTGDYGYTF. DNA for the CDR3: TGTGCCTGGAGCGCCCTTACAGGGGACTATGGCTACACCTTC.